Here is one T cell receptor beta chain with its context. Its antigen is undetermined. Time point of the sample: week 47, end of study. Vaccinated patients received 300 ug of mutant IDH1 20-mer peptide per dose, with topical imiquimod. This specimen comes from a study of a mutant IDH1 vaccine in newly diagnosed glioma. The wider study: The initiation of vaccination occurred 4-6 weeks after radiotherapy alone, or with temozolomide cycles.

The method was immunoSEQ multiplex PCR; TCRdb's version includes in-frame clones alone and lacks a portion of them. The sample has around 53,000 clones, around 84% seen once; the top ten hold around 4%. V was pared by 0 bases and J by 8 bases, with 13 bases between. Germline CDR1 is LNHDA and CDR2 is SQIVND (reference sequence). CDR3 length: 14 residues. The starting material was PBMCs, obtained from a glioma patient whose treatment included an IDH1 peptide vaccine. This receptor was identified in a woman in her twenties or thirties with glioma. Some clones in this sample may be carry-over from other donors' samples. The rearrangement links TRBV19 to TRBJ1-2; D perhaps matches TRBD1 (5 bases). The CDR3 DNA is TGTGCCAGTAGTATAGAACACCGGGACCACGGCTACACCTTC. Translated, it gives CASSIEHRDHGYTF.